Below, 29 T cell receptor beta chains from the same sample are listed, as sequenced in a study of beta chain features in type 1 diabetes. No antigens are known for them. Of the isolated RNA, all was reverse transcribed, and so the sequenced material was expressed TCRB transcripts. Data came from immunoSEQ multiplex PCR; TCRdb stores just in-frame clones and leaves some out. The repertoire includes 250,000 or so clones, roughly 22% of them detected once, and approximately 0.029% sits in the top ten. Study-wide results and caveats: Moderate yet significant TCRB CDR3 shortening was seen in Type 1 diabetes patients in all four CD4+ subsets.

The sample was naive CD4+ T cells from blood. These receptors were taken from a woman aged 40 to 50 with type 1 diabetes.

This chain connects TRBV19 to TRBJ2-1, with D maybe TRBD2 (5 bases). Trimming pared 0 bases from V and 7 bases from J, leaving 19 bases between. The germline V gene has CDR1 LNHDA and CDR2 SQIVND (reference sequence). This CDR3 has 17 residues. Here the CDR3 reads CASSIDRAVFGGNEQFF. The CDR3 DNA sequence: TGTGCCAGTAGTATAGATCGAGCGGTTTTTGGTGGGAATGAGCAGTTCTTC.

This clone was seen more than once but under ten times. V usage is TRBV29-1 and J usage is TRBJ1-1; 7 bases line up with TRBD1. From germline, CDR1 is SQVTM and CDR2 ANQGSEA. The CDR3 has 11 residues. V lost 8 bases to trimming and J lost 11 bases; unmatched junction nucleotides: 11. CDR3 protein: CSHTRQGRAFF. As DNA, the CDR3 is TGCAGCCATACACGACAGGGTAGGGCTTTCTTT.

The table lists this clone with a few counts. The CDR3 DNA reads as TGTGCCATCAGTGACAGGGGCGGAGAGACCCAGTACTTC. It is translated as CAISDRGGETQYF. This rearrangement joins TRBV10-3 to TRBJ2-5; D possibly corresponds to TRBD1 (6 bases). Germline CDR1 reads ENHRY; CDR2 reads SYGVKD. Trimming removed 3 bases from V and 4 bases from J, with 9 bases in between. This CDR3 region has 13 residues.

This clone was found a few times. CDR3 sequence reads: CASSSTLGQGFSPLHF. The CDR3 nucleotides read TGTGCCAGCAGCTCTACCCTCGGACAGGGTTTCTCACCCCTCCACTTT. The gene calls are TRBV5-4 and TRBJ1-6; the match to TRBD1 covers 8 bases. This CDR3 region has 16 residues. In germline, CDR1 is SGHNT, CDR2 YYREEE (reference sequence). J lost 10 bases, V lost 3 bases, and 12 bases had no gene match.

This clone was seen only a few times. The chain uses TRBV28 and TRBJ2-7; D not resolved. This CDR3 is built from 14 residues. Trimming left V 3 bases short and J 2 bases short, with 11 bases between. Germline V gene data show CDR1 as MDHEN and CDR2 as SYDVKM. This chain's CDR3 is CASSFRVRTYEQYF. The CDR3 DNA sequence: TGTGCCAGCAGTTTCCGGGTCCGCACCTACGAGCAGTACTTC.

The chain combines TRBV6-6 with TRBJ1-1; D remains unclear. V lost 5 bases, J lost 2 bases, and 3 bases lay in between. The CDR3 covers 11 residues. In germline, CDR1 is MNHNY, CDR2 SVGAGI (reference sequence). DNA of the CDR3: TGTGCCAGCAGTATAAACACTGAAGCTTTCTTT. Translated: CASSINTEAFF.

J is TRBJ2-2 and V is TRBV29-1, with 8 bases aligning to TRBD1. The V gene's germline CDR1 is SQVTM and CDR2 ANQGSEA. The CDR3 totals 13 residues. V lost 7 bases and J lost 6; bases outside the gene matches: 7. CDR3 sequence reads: CSGRDRGSGELFF. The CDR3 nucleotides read TGCAGCGGCCGTGACAGGGGCTCCGGGGAGCTGTTTTTT.

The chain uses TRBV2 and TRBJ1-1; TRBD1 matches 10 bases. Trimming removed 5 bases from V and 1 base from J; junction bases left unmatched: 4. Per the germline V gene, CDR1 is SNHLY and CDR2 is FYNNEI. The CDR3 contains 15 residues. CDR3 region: CASSRQGATNTEAFF. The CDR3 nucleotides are TGTGCCAGCAGTCGACAGGGGGCTACGAACACTGAAGCTTTCTTT.

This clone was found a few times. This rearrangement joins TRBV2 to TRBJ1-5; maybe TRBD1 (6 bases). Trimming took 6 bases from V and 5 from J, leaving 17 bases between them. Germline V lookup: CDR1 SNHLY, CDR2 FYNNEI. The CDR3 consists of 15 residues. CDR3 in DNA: TGTGCCAGCAGGAACTCCGGGACACCCGATCAGCCCCAGCATTTT. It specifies CASRNSGTPDQPQHF. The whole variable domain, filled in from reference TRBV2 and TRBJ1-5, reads EPEVTQTPSHQVTQMGQEVILRCVPISNHLYFYWYRQILGQKVEFLVSFYNNEISEKSEIFDDQFSVERPDGSNFTLKIRSTKLEDSAMYFCASRNSGTPDQPQHFGDGTRLSIL.

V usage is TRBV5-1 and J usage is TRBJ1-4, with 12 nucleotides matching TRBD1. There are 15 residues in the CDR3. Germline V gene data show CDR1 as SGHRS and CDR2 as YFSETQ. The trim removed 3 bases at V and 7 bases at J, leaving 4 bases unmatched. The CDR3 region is CASSSTGQGAEKLFF. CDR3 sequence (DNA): TGCGCCAGCAGCTCGACGGGACAGGGGGCTGAAAAACTGTTTTTT.

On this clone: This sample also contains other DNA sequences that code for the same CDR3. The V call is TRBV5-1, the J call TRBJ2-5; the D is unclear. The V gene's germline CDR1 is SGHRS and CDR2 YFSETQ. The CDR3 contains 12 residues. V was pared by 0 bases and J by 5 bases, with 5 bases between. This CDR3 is CASSLARETQYF. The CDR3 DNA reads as TGCGCCAGCAGCTTGGCCAGGGAGACCCAGTACTTC.

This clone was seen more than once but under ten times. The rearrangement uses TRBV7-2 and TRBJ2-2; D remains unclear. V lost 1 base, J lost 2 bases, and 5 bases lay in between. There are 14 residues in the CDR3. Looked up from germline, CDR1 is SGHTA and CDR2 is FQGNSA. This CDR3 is CASSLVANTGELFF. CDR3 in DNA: TGTGCCAGCAGCTTAGTAGCAAACACCGGGGAGCTGTTTTTT.

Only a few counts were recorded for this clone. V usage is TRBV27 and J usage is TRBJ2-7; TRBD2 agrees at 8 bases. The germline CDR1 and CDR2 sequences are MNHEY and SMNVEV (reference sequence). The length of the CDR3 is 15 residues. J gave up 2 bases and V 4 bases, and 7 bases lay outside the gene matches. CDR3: CASSSPREGTYEQYF. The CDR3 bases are TGTGCCAGCAGTTCCCCCCGGGAGGGTACCTACGAGCAGTACTTC.

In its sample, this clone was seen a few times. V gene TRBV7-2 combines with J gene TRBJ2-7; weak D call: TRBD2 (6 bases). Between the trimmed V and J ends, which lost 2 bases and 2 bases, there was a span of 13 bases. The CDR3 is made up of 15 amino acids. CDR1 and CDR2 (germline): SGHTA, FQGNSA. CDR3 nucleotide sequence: TGTGCCAGCAGCTTACTTCGGGACTCGGCCTACGAGCAGTACTTC. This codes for CASSLLRDSAYEQYF.

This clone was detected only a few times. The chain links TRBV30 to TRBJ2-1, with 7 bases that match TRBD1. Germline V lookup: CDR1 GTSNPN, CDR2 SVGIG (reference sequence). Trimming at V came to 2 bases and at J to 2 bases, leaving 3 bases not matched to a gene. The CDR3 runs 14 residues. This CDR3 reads CAWSTGAPYNEQFF. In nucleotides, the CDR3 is TGTGCCTGGAGTACAGGGGCCCCCTACAATGAGCAGTTCTTC. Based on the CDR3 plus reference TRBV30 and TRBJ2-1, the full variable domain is SQTIHQWPATLVQPVGSPLSLECTVEGTSNPNLYWYRQAAGRGLQLLFYSVGIGQISSEVPQNLSASRPQDRQFILSSKKLLLSDSGFYLCAWSTGAPYNEQFFGPGTRLTVL.

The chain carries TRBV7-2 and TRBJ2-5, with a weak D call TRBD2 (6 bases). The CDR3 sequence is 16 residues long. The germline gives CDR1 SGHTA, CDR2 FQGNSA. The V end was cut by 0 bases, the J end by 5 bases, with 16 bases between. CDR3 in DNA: TGTGCCAGCAGCTTAGCGCTGTGGGCTGCGGGGGAGACCCAGTACTTC. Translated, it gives CASSLALWAAGETQYF.

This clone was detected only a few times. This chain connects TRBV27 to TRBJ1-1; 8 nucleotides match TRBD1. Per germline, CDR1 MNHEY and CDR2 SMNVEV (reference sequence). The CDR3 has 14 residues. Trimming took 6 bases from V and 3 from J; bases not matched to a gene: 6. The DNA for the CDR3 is TGTGCCAGCAGACCCCTGGACAGGGACACTGAAGCTTTCTTT. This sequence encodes CASRPLDRDTEAFF.

The CDR3 here is CATDAGPHNSPLHF. The DNA of the CDR3 is TGTGCCACCGACGCGGGACCACATAATTCACCCCTCCACTTT. The chain joins TRBV7-9 to TRBJ1-6; TRBD1 might be the D (5 bases). CDR1 and CDR2 from the germline V gene are SEHNR and FQNEAQ (reference sequence). The V end was cut by 10 bases, the J end by 5 bases, with 15 bases between. The CDR3 is made up of 14 amino acids.

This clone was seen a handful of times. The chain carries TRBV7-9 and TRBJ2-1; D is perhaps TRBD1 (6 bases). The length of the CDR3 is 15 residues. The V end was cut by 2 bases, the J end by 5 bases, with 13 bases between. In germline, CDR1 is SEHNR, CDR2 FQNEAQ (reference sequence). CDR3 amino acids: CASSLIGGQHNEQFF. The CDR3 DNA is TGTGCCAGCAGCTTAATTGGAGGACAGCACAATGAGCAGTTCTTC. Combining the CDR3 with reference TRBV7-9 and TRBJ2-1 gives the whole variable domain DTGVSQNPRHKITKRGQNVTFRCDPISEHNRLYWYRQTLGQGPEFLTYFQNEAQLEKSRLLSDRFSAERPKGSFSTLEIQRTEQGDSAMYLCASSLIGGQHNEQFFGPGTRLTVL.

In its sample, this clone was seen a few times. The CDR3 DNA reads TGTGCCAGCAGTAAACAGGCATCCGGGGAGCTGTTTTTT. Its protein product is CASSKQASGELFF. The chain recombines TRBV6-5 with TRBJ2-2, with D maybe TRBD1 (5 bases). Trimming stripped 5 bases from V and 6 bases from J, with 10 bases between. This CDR3 has 13 residues. Germline CDR1 MNHEY, CDR2 SVGAGI.

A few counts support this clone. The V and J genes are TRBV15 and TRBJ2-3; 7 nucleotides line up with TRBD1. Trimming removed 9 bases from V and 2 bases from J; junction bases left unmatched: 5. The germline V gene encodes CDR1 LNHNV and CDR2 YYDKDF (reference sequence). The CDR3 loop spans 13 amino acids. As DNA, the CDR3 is TGTGCCACGGGGACAGCAATCACAGATACGCAGTATTTT. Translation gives CATGTAITDTQYF. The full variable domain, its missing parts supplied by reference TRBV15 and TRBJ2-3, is DAMVIQNPRYQVTQFGKPVTLSCSQTLNHNVMYWYQQKSSQAPKLLFHYYDKDFNNEADTPDNFQSRRPNTSFCFLDIRSPGLGDTAMYLCATGTAITDTQYFGPGTRLTVL.

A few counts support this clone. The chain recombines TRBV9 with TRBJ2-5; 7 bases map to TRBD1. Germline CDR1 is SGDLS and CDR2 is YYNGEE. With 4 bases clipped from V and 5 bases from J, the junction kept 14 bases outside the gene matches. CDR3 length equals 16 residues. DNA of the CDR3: TGTGCCAGCAGCCCCGTCGCGGCAGGGGGTTTGGAGACCCAGTACTTC. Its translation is CASSPVAAGGLETQYF.

CDR3 sequence (DNA): TGCGCCAGCAGCCAACATCCAGGGATCACTGAAGCTTTCTTT. Translating gives CASSQHPGITEAFF. The chain employs TRBV4-1 and TRBJ1-1, with D perhaps TRBD1 (5 bases). Deletions cut 2 bases from V and 4 bases from J, with 11 bases between. The germline V gene encodes CDR1 MGHRA and CDR2 YSYEKL. There are 14 residues in the CDR3.

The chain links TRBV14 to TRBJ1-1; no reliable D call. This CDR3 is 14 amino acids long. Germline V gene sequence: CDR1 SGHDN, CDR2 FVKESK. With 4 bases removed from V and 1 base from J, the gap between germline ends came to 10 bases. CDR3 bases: TGTGCCAGCAGCCGGTTAGCGGGGAACACTGAAGCTTTCTTT. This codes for CASSRLAGNTEAFF.

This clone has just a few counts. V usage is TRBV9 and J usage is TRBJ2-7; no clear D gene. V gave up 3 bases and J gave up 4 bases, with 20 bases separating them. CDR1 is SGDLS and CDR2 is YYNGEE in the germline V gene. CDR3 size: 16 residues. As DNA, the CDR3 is TGTGCCAGCAGCGAATCTGACCGCCCCGAGGTATACGAGCAGTACTTC. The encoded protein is CASSESDRPEVYEQYF.

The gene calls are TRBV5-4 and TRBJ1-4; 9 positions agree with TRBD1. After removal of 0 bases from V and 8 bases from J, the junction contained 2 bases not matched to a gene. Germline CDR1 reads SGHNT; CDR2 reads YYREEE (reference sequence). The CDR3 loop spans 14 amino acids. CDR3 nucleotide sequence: TGTGCCAGCAGCTTGGGACAGGGGGACGAAAAACTGTTTTTT. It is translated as CASSLGQGDEKLFF.

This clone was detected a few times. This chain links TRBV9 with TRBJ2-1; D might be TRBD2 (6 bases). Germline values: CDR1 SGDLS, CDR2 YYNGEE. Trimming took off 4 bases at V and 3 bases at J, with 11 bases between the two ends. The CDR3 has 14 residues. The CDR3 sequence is CASSTRDFYNEQFF. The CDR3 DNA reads TGTGCCAGCAGCACGAGGGACTTCTACAATGAGCAGTTCTTC.

Written as DNA, the CDR3 is TGTGCCAGCCGACAGGGCCGGGACAACTATGGCTACACCTTC. Amino acid sequence: CASRQGRDNYGYTF. The gene calls are TRBV18 and TRBJ1-2; 7 nucleotides align to TRBD1. V shed 8 bases and J 2 bases; nucleotides not matched to a gene: 8. The germline V gene encodes CDR1 KGHSH and CDR2 LQKENI. The CDR3 is 14 residues long.

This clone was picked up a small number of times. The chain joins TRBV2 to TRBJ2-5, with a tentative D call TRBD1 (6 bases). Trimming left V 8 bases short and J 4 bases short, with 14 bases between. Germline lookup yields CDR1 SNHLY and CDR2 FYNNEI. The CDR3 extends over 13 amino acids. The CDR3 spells CASGGQKRETQYF. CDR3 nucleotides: TGTGCCAGCGGAGGACAGAAAAGAGAGACCCAGTACTTC.